This TCR beta chain was retrieved from a study of human T cells and chemical hapten exposure. At the level of the study: Patients additionally received therapeutic doses of diphenylcyclopropenone on the scalp once a week, and this continued throughout the approximately 25-week study. Findings and limits, study-wide: Counts of TCRs expanded at PT1 correlated positively with patch test score.

TCRdb analysed the RACE reads with MiXCR anew, one entry per CDR3 protein. The sample records 95,000 or so distinct CDR3 sequences, roughly 10% being singletons. The CDR3 loop spans 16 amino acids. Germline V gene lookup returns CDR1 SEHNR and CDR2 FQNEAQ (reference sequence). Trimming cost V 4 bases and J 3 bases; bases outside gene matches: 7. Worth noting for this clonotype: What it recognizes is unknown.

Time point denoted: patch test 1, 2 weeks after DPC sensitization. Treatment specified: therapeutic diphenylcyclopropenone sensitization with weekly scalp DPC. Blood collection happened ahead of applying each patch test. The sequence was collected from a man aged 35-49 years with alopecia areata. Some clones in this sample may be carry-over from other donors' samples. Here the sequenced sample was whole blood, taken in connection with sensitization to the hapten diphenylcyclopropenone (DPC). This sequence joins TRBV7-9 and TRBJ2-7, with TRBD2 matching 12 bases. In nucleotides, the CDR3 is TGTGCCAGCAGCTCCGGCAGACTAGCGGGAGTCTACGAGCAGTACTTC. Translating gives CASSSGRLAGVYEQYF.